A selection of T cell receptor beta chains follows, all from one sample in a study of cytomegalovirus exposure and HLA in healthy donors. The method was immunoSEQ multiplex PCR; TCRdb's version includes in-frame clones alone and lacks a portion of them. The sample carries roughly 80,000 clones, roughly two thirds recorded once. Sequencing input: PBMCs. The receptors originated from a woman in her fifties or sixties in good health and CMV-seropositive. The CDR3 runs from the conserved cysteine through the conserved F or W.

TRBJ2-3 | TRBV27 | CASSLLLVAGGPDTQYF
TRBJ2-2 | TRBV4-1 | CASSQGTAGELFF
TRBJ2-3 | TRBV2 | CASSEGTYGTDTQYF
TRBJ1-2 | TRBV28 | CASSFRSGLAYGYTF
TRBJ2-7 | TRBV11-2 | CASSSPGGLYEQYF
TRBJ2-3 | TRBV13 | CASSSGLAATDTQYF
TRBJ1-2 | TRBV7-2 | CASSFTGTNYGYTF
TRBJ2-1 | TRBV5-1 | CASSLEGDSTGNEQFF
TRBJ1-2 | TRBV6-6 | CASSYEDGYTF
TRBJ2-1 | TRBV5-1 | CASSFMGGSYNEQFF
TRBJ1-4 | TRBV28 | CASSSDRQGRLFF
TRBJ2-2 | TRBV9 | CASSVDWRGPLRNTGELFF
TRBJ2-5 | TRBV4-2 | CASSPTKLGGVETQYF
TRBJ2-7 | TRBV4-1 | CASSQEIVGGAVYEQYF
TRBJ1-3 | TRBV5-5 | CASSLSLASQAGNTIYF
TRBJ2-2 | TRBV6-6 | CASRQGARRTGELFF
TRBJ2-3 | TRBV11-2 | CASSLVGHTQYF
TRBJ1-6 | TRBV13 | CASTSAPGVDSPLHF
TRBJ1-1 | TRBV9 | CASSVAELSTEAFF
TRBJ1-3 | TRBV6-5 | CASISSGNTIYF
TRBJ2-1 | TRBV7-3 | CASSFSASSYNEQFF
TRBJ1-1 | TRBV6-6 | CASSYRDEAFF
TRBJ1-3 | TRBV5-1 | CASSFDAGSDSGNTIYF
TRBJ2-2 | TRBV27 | CASSSRGVKLFF
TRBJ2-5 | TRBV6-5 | CASSVQRGARETQYF
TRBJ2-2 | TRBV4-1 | CASSQDAGGNTGELFF
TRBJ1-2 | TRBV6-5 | CASFRSLQGAGGYTF
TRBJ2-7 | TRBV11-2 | CASGAGPLSYEQYF
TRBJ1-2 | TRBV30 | CACNRETYGYTF
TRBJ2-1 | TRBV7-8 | CASMMRGSAYNEQFF
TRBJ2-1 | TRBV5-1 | CASTETAGTSGVDEQFF
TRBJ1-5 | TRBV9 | CASSTDVGSNQPQHF
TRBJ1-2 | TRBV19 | CASSFVPGQGQDYGYTF
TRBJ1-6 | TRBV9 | CASSAVQNSPLHF
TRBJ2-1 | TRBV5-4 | CASRLTGTNEQFF
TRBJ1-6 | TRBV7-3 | CASSASGTGRNSPLHF
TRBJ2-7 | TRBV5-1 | CASSPTGDREQYF
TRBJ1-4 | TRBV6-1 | CASGLSNEKLFF
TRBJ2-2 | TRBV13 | CASSQGTGYTGELFF
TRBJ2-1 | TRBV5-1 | CASSLGDGGGGAEQFF
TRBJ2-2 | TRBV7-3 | CASSSGGGRSGELFF
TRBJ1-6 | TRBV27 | CASSLGSGSPLHF
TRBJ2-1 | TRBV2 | CASRPGLAGGRVFF
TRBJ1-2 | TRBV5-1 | CASKDTANYGYTF